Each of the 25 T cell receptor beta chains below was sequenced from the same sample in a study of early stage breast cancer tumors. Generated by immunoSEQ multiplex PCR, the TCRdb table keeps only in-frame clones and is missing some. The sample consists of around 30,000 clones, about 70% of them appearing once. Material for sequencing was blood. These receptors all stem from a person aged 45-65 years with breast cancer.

As DNA, the CDR3 is TGTGCCAGCAGCCTGTCGGCGACTAGCACCGGGGAGCTGTTTTTT. Translated, it gives CASSLSATSTGELFF. The chain couples TRBV4-2 to TRBJ2-2; D perhaps matches TRBD2 (6 bases). V gave up 4 bases and J gave up 4 bases, with 13 bases separating them. This CDR3 contains 15 residues. Germline assignment: CDR1 LGHNA and CDR2 YNFKEQ.

The CDR3 region has the DNA TGTGCCAGCAGCCCCGGGGCTAGCGGGGGTCGGGGCAATGAGCAGTTCTTC. Protein product: CASSPGASGGRGNEQFF. The gene calls are TRBV9 and TRBJ2-1; 10 nucleotides agree with TRBD2. The germline V gene has CDR1 SGDLS and CDR2 YYNGEE. V shed 4 bases, J shed 6 bases, and the junction held 13 bases outside the gene matches. This CDR3 has 17 residues.

DNA of the CDR3: TGCGCCAGCAGCCAAGCGGGACTAGCGGGAGTCGGGGGCACAGATACGCAGTATTTT. This translates into CASSQAGLAGVGGTDTQYF. The chain carries TRBV4-1 and TRBJ2-3, with TRBD2 identical over 14 bases. The V gene end was trimmed by 1 base and the J gene end by 1 base; junction bases not matched to a gene: 7. The CDR3 is 19 amino acids. Germline V gene data show CDR1 as MGHRA and CDR2 as YSYEKL.

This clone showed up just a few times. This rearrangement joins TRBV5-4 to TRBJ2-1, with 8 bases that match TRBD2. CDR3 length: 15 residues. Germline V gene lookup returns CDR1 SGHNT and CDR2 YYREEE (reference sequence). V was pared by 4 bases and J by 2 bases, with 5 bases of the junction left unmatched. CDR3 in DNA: TGTGCCAGCAGCCGCGTTAGCGGGACCTACAATGAGCAGTTCTTC. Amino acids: CASSRVSGTYNEQFF.

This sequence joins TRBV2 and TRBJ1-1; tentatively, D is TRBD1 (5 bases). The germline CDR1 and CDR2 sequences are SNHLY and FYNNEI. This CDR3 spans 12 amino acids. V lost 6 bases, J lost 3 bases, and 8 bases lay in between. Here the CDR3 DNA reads TGTGCCAGCAGGGGCAGGGACACTGAAGCTTTCTTT. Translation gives CASRGRDTEAFF. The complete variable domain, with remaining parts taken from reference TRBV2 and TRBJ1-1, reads EPEVTQTPSHQVTQMGQEVILRCVPISNHLYFYWYRQILGQKVEFLVSFYNNEISEKSEIFDDQFSVERPDGSNFTLKIRSTKLEDSAMYFCASRGRDTEAFFGQGTRLTVV.

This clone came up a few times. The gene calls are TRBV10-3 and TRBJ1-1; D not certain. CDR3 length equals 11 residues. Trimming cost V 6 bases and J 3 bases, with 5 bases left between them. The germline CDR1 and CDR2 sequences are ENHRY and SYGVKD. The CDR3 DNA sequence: TGTGCCATCAGGGAGGACACTGAAGCTTTCTTT. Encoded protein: CAIREDTEAFF.

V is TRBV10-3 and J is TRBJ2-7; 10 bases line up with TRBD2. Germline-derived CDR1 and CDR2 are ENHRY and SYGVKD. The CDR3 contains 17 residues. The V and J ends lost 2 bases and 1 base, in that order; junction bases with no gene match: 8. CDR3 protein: CAISERAGGAASYEQYF. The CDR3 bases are TGTGCCATCAGTGAGAGAGCGGGAGGGGCTGCATCCTACGAGCAGTACTTC.

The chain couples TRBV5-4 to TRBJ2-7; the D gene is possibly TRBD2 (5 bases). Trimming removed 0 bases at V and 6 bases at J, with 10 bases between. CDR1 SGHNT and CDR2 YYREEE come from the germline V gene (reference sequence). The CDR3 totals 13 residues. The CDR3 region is CASSLELRGEQYF. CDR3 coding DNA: TGTGCCAGCAGCTTGGAACTCCGGGGCGAGCAGTACTTC. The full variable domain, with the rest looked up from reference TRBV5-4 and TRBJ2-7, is ETGVTQSPTHLIKTRGQQVTLRCSSQSGHNTVSWYQQALGQGPQFIFQYYREEENGRGNFPPRFSGLQFPNYSSELNVNALELDDSALYLCASSLELRGEQYFGPGTRLTVT.

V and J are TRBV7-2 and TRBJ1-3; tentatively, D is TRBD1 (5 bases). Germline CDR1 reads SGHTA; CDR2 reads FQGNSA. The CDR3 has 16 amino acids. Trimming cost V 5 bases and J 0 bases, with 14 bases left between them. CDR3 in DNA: TGTGCCAGCAGCCCCTCGGGACCGCTCTCTGGAAACACCATATATTTT. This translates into CASSPSGPLSGNTIYF.

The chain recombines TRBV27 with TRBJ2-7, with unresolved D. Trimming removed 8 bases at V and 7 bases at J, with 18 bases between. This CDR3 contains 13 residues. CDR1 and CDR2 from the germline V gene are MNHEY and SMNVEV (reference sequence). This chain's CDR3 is CASALRRSWEQYF. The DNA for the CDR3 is TGTGCCAGCGCCCTTCGACGGTCTTGGGAGCAGTACTTC.

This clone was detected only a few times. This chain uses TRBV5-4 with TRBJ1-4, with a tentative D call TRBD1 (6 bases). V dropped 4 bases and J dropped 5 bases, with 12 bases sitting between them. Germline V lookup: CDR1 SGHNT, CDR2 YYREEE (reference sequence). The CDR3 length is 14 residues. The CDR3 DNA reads TGTGCCAGCAGCCCAGGACAGCAGAATGAAAAACTGTTTTTT. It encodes CASSPGQQNEKLFF.

DNA of the CDR3: TGTGCCAGCCGATTTGCTAGAGCCACGGATACGCAGTATTTT. Its translation is CASRFARATDTQYF. The J gene is TRBJ2-3, the V gene TRBV6-5; D is unclear. The length of the CDR3 is 14 residues. The germline V gene encodes CDR1 MNHEY and CDR2 SVGAGI. The V end was cut by 8 bases, the J end by 6 bases, with 18 bases between.

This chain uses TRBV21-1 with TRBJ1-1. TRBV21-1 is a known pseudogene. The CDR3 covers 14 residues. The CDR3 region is CASSKTTGGAEAFF. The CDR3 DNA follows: TGTGCCAGCAGCAAAACTACGGGGGGGGCTGAAGCTTTCTTT.

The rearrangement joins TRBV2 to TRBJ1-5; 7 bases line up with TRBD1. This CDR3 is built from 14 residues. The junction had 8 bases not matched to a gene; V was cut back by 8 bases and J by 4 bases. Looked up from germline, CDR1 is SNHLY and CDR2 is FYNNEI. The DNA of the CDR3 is TGTGCCAGCTCGTGGGACAGTTTTAATCAGCCCCAGCATTTT. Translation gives CASSWDSFNQPQHF.

CDR3 protein: CASSQGTSGRAGETQYF. CDR3 DNA: TGCGCCAGCAGCCAAGGGACTAGCGGGAGGGCCGGGGAGACCCAGTACTTC. The gene calls are TRBV5-1 and TRBJ2-5, with 16 bases that match TRBD2. The germline gives CDR1 SGHRS, CDR2 YFSETQ. The CDR3 is made up of 17 amino acids. V shed 4 bases and J 5 bases; nucleotides not matched to a gene: 8.

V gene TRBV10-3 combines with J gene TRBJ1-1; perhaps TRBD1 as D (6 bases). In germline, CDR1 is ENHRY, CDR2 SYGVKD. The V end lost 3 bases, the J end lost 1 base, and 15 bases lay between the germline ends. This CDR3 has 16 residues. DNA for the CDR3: TGTGCCATCAGTGACCCCTCCGGCAGGGGGAACACTGAAGCTTTCTTT. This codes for CAISDPSGRGNTEAFF.

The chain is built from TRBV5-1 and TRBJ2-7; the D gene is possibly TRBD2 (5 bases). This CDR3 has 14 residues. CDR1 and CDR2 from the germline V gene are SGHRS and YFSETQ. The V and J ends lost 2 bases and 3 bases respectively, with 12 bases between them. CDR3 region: CASSLADGNYEQYF. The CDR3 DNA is TGCGCCAGCAGCTTAGCGGATGGGAACTACGAGCAGTACTTC.

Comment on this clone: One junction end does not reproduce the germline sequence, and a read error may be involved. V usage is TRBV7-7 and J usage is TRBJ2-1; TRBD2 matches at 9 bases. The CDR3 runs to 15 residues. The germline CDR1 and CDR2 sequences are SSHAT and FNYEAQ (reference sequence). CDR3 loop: CASSSGLAAYNEQFF. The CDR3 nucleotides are TGTGCTAGCAGCTCGGGACTAGCCGCCTACAATGAGCAGTTCTTC.

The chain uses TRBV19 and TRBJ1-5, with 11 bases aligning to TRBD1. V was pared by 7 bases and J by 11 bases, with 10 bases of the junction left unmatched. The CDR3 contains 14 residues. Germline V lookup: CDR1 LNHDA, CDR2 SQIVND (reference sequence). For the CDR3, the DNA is TGTGCCAGTAAAGACGGGACAGGGGGGAGGGCCCAGCATTTT. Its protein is CASKDGTGGRAQHF.

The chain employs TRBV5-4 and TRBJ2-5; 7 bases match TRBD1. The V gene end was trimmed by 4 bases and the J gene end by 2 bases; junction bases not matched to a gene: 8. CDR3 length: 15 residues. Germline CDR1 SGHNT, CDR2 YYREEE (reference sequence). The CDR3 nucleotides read TGTGCCAGCAGCACCGGACAGGCTGGGCAAGAGACCCAGTACTTC. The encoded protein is CASSTGQAGQETQYF.

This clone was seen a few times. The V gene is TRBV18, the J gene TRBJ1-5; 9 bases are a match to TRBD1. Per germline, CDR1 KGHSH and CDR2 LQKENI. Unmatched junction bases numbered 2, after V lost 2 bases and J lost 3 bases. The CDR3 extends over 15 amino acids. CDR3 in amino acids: CASSPGTGYNQPQHF. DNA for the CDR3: TGTGCCAGCTCACCAGGGACAGGGTACAATCAGCCCCAGCATTTT.

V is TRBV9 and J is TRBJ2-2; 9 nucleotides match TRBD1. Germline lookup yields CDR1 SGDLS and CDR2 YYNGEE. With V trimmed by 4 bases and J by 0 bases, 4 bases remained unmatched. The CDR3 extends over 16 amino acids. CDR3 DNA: TGTGCCAGCAGCTCCGGGACAGGGTCGAACACCGGGGAGCTGTTTTTT. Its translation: CASSSGTGSNTGELFF.

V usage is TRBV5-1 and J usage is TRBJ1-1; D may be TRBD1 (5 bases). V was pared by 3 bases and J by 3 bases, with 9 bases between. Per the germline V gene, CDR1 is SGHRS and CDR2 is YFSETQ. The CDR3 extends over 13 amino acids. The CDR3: CASSWGGDTEAFF. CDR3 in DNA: TGCGCCAGCAGCTGGGGGGGGGACACTGAAGCTTTCTTT.

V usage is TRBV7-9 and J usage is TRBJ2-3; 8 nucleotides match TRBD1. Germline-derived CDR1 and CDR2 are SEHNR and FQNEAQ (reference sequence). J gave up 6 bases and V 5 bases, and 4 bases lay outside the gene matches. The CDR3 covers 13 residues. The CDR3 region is CASSPGTGDTQYF. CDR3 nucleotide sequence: TGTGCCAGCAGCCCCGGGACAGGTGATACGCAGTATTTT.

The CDR3 nucleotides read TGCGCCAGCAGCCAAGATCTGGGCGCCTATGGCTACACCTTC. As protein: CASSQDLGAYGYTF. The V call is TRBV4-1, the J call TRBJ1-2; D remains ambiguous. In germline, CDR1 is MGHRA, CDR2 YSYEKL. This CDR3 contains 14 residues. The germline V and J ends were trimmed by 0 bases and 4 bases, with 9 bases remaining between them.